A selection of T cell receptor beta chains follows, all from one sample in a study of OX40 agonist ivuxolimab in advanced cancers. Sequencing was performed with immunoSEQ multiplex PCR; in TCRdb, only in-frame clones are kept and a portion is missing. The table shows some 25,000 clones, with 79% occurring only once. The specimen was CD4+ or CD8+ T cells sorted from blood, collected in a trial of the OX40 agonist ivuxolimab. These receptors were obtained from an adult with an advanced solid tumor such as melanoma, head and neck, liver or kidney cancer. The CDR3 runs from the conserved cysteine through the conserved F or W. A D gene is named only where the DNA matches it firmly. The size entry is marked missing in some rows and otherwise reads once, few, many or a size class.

D: NA
length: 12
J: TRBJ1-1
size: few
V: TRBV29-1
CDR3: CSVDTGDTEAFF
DNA: TGCAGCGTTGATACTGGGGACACTGAAGCTTTCTTT

D: NA
length: 16
J: TRBJ1-3
size: once
V: TRBV11-2
CDR3: CASSLVPGGFGNTIYF
DNA: TGTGCCAGCAGCTTAGTTCCTGGGGGGTTTGGAAACACCATATATTTT

D: NA
length: 14
J: TRBJ2-5
size: NA
V: TRBV5-6
CDR3: CASSLLPGQETQYF
DNA: TGTGCCAGCAGCTTACTCCCGGGACAAGAGACCCAGTACTTC

D: NA
length: 15
J: TRBJ1-4
size: NA
V: TRBV6-1
CDR3: CASSGFREGREKLFF
DNA: TGTGCCAGCAGTGGGTTCAGGGAGGGGCGGGAAAAACTGTTTTTT

D: NA
length: 15
J: TRBJ1-1
size: NA
V: TRBV19
CDR3: CASSIFGTLNTEAFF
DNA: TGTGCCAGTAGTATATTTGGGACACTGAACACTGAAGCTTTCTTT

D: NA
length: 14
J: TRBJ1-1
size: once
V: TRBV27
CDR3: CASSLSGGVTEAFF
DNA: TGTGCCAGCAGTTTATCCGGTGGGGTCACTGAAGCTTTCTTT

D: NA
length: 13
J: TRBJ1-5
size: NA
V: TRBV9
CDR3: CASSDGSGQPQHF
DNA: TGTGCCAGCAGCGACGGGTCGGGTCAGCCCCAGCATTTT

D: TRBD1
length: 24
J: TRBJ2-3
size: few
V: TRBV28
CDR3: CASSLNSPASGTGSLWTSTDTQYF
DNA: TGTGCCAGCAGTTTGAACTCACCTGCCTCCGGGACAGGGAGCCTGTGGACCAGCACAGATACGCAGTATTTT

D: TRBD1
length: 15
J: TRBJ1-1
size: NA
V: TRBV7-3
CDR3: CASSSGTGGDTEAFF
DNA: TGTGCCAGCAGCTCAGGGACAGGGGGTGACACTGAAGCTTTCTTT

D: NA
length: 15
J: TRBJ2-3
size: NA
V: TRBV7-3
CDR3: CASSLYPTRTDTQYF
DNA: TGTGCCAGCAGCTTATACCCGACCCGCACAGATACGCAGTATTTT

D: NA
length: 14
J: TRBJ2-7
size: NA
V: TRBV10-1
CDR3: CASSEGIGSYEQYF
DNA: TGCGCCAGCAGTGAGGGGATTGGCTCCTACGAGCAGTACTTC

D: NA
length: 14
J: TRBJ1-6
size: NA
V: TRBV11-3
CDR3: CATQSGSYNSPLHF
DNA: TGTGCCACCCAATCCGGCTCCTATAATTCACCCCTCCACTTT

D: TRBD2
length: 15
J: TRBJ2-1
size: NA
V: TRBV7-3
CDR3: CASSPGLAGINEQFF
DNA: TGTGCCAGCAGCCCCGGACTAGCGGGGATCAATGAGCAGTTCTTC

D: NA
length: 12
J: TRBJ2-2
size: once
V: TRBV19
CDR3: CASSIRTGELFF
DNA: TGTGCCAGTAGTATACGCACCGGGGAGCTGTTTTTT

D: NA
length: 12
J: TRBJ2-7
size: NA
V: TRBV29-1
CDR3: CSVSGRDYEQYF
DNA: TGCAGCGTTTCGGGCAGGGACTACGAGCAGTACTTC

D: NA
length: 17
J: TRBJ1-1
size: NA
V: TRBV7-6
CDR3: CASSPRIQGRLVTEAFF
DNA: TGTGCCAGCAGCCCCCGTATCCAGGGGCGATTAGTCACTGAAGCTTTCTTT

D: NA
length: 14
J: TRBJ2-2
size: NA
V: TRBV7-2
CDR3: CASSLVRATGELFF
DNA: TGTGCCAGCAGCTTAGTACGGGCCACCGGGGAGCTGTTTTTT

D: NA
length: 14
J: TRBJ2-7
size: NA
V: TRBV6-5
CDR3: CASSFGGATYEQYF
DNA: TGTGCCAGCAGTTTTGGAGGGGCCACCTACGAGCAGTACTTC

D: NA
length: 14
J: TRBJ1-2
size: NA
V: TRBV4-1
CDR3: CASSQDRRNYGYTF
DNA: TGCGCCAGCAGCCAAGATCGGCGGAACTATGGCTACACCTTC

D: TRBD1
length: 14
J: TRBJ1-2
size: NA
V: TRBV14
CDR3: CASSPLQGASGYTF
DNA: TGTGCCAGCAGCCCTTTGCAGGGGGCGAGTGGCTACACCTTC

D: TRBD2
length: 15
J: TRBJ2-7
size: NA
V: TRBV11-2
CDR3: CASSWTSGSRYEQYF
DNA: TGTGCCAGCAGCTGGACTAGCGGGAGTAGGTACGAGCAGTACTTC

D: NA
length: 14
J: TRBJ2-7
size: many
V: TRBV11-2
CDR3: CASRPVADDYEQYF
DNA: TGTGCCAGCAGACCCGTAGCGGACGACTACGAGCAGTACTTC

D: TRBD2
length: 14
J: TRBJ2-1
size: NA
V: TRBV6-5
CDR3: CASRSGGAYNEQFF
DNA: TGTGCCAGCAGATCCGGGGGGGCCTACAATGAGCAGTTCTTC

D: NA
length: 12
J: TRBJ2-1
size: few
V: TRBV19
CDR3: CASSIGGHEQFF
DNA: TGTGCCAGTAGTATTGGGGGTCATGAGCAGTTCTTC

D: TRBD2
length: 19
J: TRBJ2-1
size: NA
V: TRBV28
CDR3: CASSSPGTSVHSSYNEQFF
DNA: TGTGCCAGCAGTTCTCCCGGGACTAGCGTCCACAGCTCCTACAATGAGCAGTTCTTC

D: NA
length: 16
J: TRBJ1-6
size: NA
V: TRBV16
CDR3: CASSQVGSSYNSPLHF
DNA: TGTGCCAGCAGCCAGGTCGGAAGCTCCTATAATTCACCCCTCCACTTT

D: NA
length: 16
J: TRBJ2-3
size: NA
V: TRBV19
CDR3: CASSIGQDKSTDTQYF
DNA: TGTGCCAGTAGTATAGGCCAGGATAAAAGCACAGATACGCAGTATTTT

D: NA
length: 17
J: TRBJ2-3
size: NA
V: TRBV5-4
CDR3: CASRDSAKGNSTDTQYF
DNA: TGTGCCAGCAGGGACAGCGCCAAGGGAAATAGCACAGATACGCAGTATTTT

D: NA
length: 15
J: TRBJ2-7
size: NA
V: TRBV4-1
CDR3: CASSQESGYSYEQYF
DNA: TGCGCCAGCAGCCAAGAAAGCGGGTACTCCTACGAGCAGTACTTC

D: NA
length: 11
J: TRBJ1-2
size: NA
V: TRBV6-5
CDR3: CASSSDLGYTF
DNA: TGTGCCAGCAGCTCCGACTTGGGCTACACCTTC

D: NA
length: 15
J: TRBJ2-7
size: few
V: TRBV7-9
CDR3: CASSPISWSSYEQYF
DNA: TGTGCCAGCAGCCCTATTAGCTGGAGCTCCTACGAGCAGTACTTC

D: TRBD1
length: 15
J: TRBJ2-3
size: NA
V: TRBV6-6
CDR3: CASSSGTGGTDTQYF
DNA: TGTGCCAGCAGTTCCGGGACAGGGGGCACAGATACGCAGTATTTT

D: NA
length: 14
J: TRBJ2-5
size: NA
V: TRBV19
CDR3: CASSITVNQETQYF
DNA: TGTGCCAGTAGTATAACAGTAAACCAAGAGACCCAGTACTTC

D: NA
length: 16
J: TRBJ2-2
size: few
V: TRBV5-6
CDR3: CASSLIQVHGTGELFF
DNA: TGTGCCAGCAGCCTTATACAGGTACATGGCACCGGGGAGCTGTTTTTT

D: TRBD2
length: 16
J: TRBJ2-1
size: once
V: TRBV7-9
CDR3: CASSWGLAGPYNEQFF
DNA: TGTGCCAGCAGCTGGGGGCTAGCGGGACCATACAATGAGCAGTTCTTC

D: TRBD2
length: 15
J: TRBJ2-7
size: NA
V: TRBV7-6
CDR3: CASSQGTSGSYEQYF
DNA: TGTGCCAGCAGCCAAGGGACTAGCGGCTCCTACGAGCAGTACTTC

D: TRBD2
length: 15
J: TRBJ2-1
size: NA
V: TRBV27
CDR3: CASSPTASGTNEQFF
DNA: TGTGCCAGCAGTCCCACCGCTAGCGGGACGAATGAGCAGTTCTTC

D: TRBD1
length: 16
J: TRBJ2-2
size: NA
V: TRBV7-3
CDR3: CASSLIPTGEAGELFF
DNA: TGTGCCAGCAGCTTAATCCCGACAGGGGAAGCCGGGGAGCTGTTTTTT

D: TRBD1
length: 19
J: TRBJ1-4
size: NA
V: TRBV4-1
CDR3: CASSHKPGQGTPPNEKLFF
DNA: TGCGCCAGCAGCCATAAGCCGGGACAGGGGACGCCGCCAAATGAAAAACTGTTTTTT

D: TRBD1
length: 14
J: TRBJ2-7
size: NA
V: TRBV5-1
CDR3: CASSLQGPPYEQYF
DNA: TGCGCCAGCAGCTTACAGGGGCCCCCCTACGAGCAGTACTTC

D: NA
length: 14
J: TRBJ2-7
size: NA
V: TRBV6-1
CDR3: CASSSVGFSYEQYF
DNA: TGTGCCAGCAGTTCGGTCGGATTCTCCTACGAGCAGTACTTC

D: NA
length: 15
J: TRBJ1-2
size: NA
V: TRBV5-5
CDR3: CASSLVPGASYGYTF
DNA: TGTGCCAGCAGCTTGGTCCCAGGGGCCAGCTATGGCTACACCTTC

D: TRBD1
length: 12
J: TRBJ2-7
size: once
V: TRBV27
CDR3: CASRTGGTEQYF
DNA: TGTGCCAGCAGGACAGGGGGCACCGAGCAGTACTTC

D: NA
length: 12
J: TRBJ2-1
size: NA
V: TRBV2
CDR3: CASNAVYNEQFF
DNA: TGTGCCAGCAACGCGGTCTACAATGAGCAGTTCTTC

D: NA
length: 11
J: TRBJ1-1
size: NA
V: TRBV4-1
CDR3: CASSQGAEAFF
DNA: TGCGCCAGCAGCCAAGGAGCTGAAGCTTTCTTT

D: NA
length: 13
J: TRBJ2-7
size: NA
V: TRBV6-5
CDR3: CASSPGLSYEQYF
DNA: TGTGCCAGCAGTCCCGGATTATCCTACGAGCAGTACTTC

D: NA
length: 14
J: TRBJ1-1
size: NA
V: TRBV7-2
CDR3: CASSNRRENTEAFF
DNA: TGTGCCAGCAGTAACCGTCGGGAGAACACTGAAGCTTTCTTT

D: NA
length: 14
J: TRBJ2-5
size: NA
V: TRBV11-2
CDR3: CASSHTGAGETQYF
DNA: TGTGCCAGCAGCCACACAGGTGCCGGGGAGACCCAGTACTTC

D: NA
length: 12
J: TRBJ2-5
size: NA
V: TRBV28
CDR3: CASSLTHGRGYF
DNA: TGTGCCAGCAGTCTTACCCACGGGAGAGGGTACTTC

D: NA
length: 16
J: TRBJ2-7
size: once
V: TRBV5-1
CDR3: CASSFLVSSATYEQYF
DNA: TGCGCCAGCAGCTTCTTAGTCTCCAGCGCGACCTACGAGCAGTACTTC